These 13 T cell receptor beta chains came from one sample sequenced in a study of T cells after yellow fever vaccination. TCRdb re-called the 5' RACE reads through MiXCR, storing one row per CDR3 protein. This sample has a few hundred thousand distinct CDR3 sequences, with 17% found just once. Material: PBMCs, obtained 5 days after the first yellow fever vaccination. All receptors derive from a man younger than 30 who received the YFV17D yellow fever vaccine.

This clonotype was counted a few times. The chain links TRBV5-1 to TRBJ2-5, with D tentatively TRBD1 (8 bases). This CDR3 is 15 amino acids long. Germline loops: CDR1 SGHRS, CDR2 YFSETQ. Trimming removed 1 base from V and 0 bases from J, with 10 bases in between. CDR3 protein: CASSLTGGDQETQYF. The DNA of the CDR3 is TGCGCCAGCAGCTTGACAGGGGGGGACCAAGAGACCCAGTACTTC. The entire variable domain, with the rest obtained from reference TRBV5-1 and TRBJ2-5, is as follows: KAGVTQTPRYLIKTRGQQVTLSCSPISGHRSVSWYQQTPGQGLQFLFEYFSETQRNKGNFPGRFSGRQFSNSRSEMNVSTLELGDSALYLCASSLTGGDQETQYFGPGTRLLVL.

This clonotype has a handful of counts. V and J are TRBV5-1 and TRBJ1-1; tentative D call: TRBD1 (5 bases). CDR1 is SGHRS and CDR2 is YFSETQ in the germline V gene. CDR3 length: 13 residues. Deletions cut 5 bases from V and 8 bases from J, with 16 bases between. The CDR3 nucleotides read TGCGCCAGCAGTCAATTGACGCGACAGGAAGCTTTCTTT. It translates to CASSQLTRQEAFF. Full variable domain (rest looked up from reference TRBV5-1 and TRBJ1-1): KAGVTQTPRYLIKTRGQQVTLSCSPISGHRSVSWYQQTPGQGLQFLFEYFSETQRNKGNFPGRFSGRQFSNSRSEMNVSTLELGDSALYLCASSQLTRQEAFFGQGTRLTVV.

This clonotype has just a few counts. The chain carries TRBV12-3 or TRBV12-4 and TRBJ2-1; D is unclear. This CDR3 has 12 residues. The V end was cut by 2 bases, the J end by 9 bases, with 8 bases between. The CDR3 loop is CASSLRRGEQFF. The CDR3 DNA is TGTGCCAGCAGTTTACGAAGAGGTGAGCAGTTCTTC.

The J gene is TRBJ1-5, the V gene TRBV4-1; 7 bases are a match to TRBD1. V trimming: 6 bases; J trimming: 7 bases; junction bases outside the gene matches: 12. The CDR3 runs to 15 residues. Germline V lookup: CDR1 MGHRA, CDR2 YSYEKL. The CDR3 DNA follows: TGCGCCAGCAGTCACAAAACAGGGGCACGACAGCCCCAGCATTTT. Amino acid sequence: CASSHKTGARQPQHF.

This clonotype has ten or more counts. The CDR3 nucleotides read TGTGCCAGCAGCTTATCCGGGTCGAGCACCGGGGAGCTGTTTTTT. Its protein product is CASSLSGSSTGELFF. The V call is TRBV11-3, the J call TRBJ2-2, with D hard to call. Per germline, CDR1 SGHNT and CDR2 YENEEA. V lost 2 bases and J lost 4, with 11 bases in between. CDR3 length: 15 residues.

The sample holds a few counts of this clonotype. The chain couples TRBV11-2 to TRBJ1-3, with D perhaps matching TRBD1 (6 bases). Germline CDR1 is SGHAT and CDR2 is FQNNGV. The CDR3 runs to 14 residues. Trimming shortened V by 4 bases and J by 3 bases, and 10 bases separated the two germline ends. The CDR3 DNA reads TGTGCCAGCAGCTGGCCGGACAGTGGAAACACCATATATTTT. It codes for CASSWPDSGNTIYF. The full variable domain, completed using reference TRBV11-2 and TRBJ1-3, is EAGVAQSPRYKIIEKRQSVAFWCNPISGHATLYWYQQILGQGPKLLIQFQNNGVVDDSQLPKDRFSAERLKGVDSTLKIQPAKLEDSAVYLCASSWPDSGNTIYFGEGSWLTVV.

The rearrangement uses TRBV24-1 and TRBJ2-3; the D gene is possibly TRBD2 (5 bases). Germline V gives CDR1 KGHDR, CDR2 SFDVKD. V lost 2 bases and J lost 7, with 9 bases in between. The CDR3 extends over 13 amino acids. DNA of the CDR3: TGTGCCACCAGTGATTCCGGGGTCTATACGCAGTATTTT. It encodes CATSDSGVYTQYF.

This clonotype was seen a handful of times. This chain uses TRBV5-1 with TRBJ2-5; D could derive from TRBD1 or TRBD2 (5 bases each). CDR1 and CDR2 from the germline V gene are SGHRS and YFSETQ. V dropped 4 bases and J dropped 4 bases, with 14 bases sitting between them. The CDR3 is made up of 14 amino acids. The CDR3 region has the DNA TGCGCCAGCAGCCCCGTAGGGACGCGAGAGACCCAGTACTTC. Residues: CASSPVGTRETQYF.

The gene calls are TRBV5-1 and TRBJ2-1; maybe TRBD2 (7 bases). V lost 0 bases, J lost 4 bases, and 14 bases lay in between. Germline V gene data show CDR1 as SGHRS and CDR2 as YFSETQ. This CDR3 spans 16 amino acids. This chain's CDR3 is CASSLVGGGPYNEQFF. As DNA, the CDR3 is TGCGCCAGCAGCTTGGTAGGGGGGGGACCTTACAATGAGCAGTTCTTC.

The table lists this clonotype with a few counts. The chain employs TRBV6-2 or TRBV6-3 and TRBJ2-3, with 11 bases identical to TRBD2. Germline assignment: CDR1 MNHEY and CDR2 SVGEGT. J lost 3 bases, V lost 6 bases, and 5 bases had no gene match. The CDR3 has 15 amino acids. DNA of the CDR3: TGTGCCAGCAGCATACTAGCGGGGGCTACAGATACGCAGTATTTT. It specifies CASSILAGATDTQYF.

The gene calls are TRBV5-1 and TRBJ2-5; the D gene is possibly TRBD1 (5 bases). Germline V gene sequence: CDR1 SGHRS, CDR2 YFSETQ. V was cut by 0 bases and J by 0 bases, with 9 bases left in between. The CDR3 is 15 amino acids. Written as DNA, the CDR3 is TGCGCCAGCAGCTTGGTGAGACAGCACCAAGAGACCCAGTACTTC. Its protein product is CASSLVRQHQETQYF.

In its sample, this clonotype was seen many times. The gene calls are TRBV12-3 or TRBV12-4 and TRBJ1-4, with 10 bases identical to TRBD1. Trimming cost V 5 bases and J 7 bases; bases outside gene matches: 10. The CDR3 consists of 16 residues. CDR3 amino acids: CASSPTGGQSGEKLFF. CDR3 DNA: TGTGCCAGCAGTCCGACAGGGGGCCAAAGTGGTGAAAAACTGTTTTTT.

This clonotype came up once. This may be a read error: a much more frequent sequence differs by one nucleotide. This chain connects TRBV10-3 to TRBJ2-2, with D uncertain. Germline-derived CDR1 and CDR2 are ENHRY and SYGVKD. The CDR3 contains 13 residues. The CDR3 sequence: CATRTSGTAELFF. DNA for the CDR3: TGTGCCACCCGGACCAGTGGCACCGCGGAGCTGTTTTTT.